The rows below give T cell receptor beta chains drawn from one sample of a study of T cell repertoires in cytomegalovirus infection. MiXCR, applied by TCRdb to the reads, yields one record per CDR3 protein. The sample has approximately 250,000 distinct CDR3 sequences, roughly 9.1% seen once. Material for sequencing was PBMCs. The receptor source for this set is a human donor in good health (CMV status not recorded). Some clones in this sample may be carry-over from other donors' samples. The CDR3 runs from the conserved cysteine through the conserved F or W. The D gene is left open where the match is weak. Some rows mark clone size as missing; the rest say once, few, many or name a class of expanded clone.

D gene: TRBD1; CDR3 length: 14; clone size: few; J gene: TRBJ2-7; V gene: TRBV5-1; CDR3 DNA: TGCGCCAGCAGCTGGGGACAGGTCTCCTACGAGCAGTACTTC; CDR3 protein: CASSWGQVSYEQYF
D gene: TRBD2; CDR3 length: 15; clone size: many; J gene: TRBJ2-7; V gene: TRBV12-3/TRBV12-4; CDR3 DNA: TGTGCCAGCAGTCCTAGCGGGGGGGCTTTCTACGAGCAGTACTTC; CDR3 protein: CASSPSGGAFYEQYF
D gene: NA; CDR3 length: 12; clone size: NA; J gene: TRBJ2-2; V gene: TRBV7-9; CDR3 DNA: TGTGCCAGCGGCGTAAACACCGGGGAGCTGTTTTTT; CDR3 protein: CASGVNTGELFF
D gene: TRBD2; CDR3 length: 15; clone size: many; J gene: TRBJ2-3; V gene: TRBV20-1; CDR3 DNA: TGCAGTGCTAGACCACTAGCGGAGAGCACAGATACGCAGTATTTT; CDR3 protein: CSARPLAESTDTQYF
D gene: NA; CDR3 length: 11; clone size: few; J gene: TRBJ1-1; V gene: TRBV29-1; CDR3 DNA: TGCAGCGTGATTAGGAACACTGAAGCTTTCTTT; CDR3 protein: CSVIRNTEAFF
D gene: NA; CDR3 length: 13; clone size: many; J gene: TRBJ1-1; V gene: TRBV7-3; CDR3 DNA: TGTGCCAGCAGCTTCGGCCCCGAGGGTGAAGCTTTCTTT; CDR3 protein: CASSFGPEGEAFF
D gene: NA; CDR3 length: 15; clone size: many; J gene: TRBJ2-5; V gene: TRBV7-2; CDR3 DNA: TGTGCCAGCAGCTTAAGAAGACCTTTCCTGGAGACCCAGTACTTC; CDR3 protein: CASSLRRPFLETQYF
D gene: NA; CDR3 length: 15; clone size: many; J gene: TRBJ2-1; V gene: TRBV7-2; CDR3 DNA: TGTGCCAGCAGCTTAGATGTCCATGGTGTCAATGAGCAGTTCTTC; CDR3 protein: CASSLDVHGVNEQFF
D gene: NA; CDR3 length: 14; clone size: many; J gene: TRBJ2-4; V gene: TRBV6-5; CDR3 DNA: TGTGCCAGCAGTGACTACAGGGAGCGCCACATTCAGTACTTC; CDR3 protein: CASSDYRERHIQYF
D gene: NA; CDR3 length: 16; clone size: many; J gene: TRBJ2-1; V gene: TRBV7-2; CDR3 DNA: TGTGCCAGCAGCTTAGCGGTAGGCAGATTCGACAATGAGCAGTTCTTC; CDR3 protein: CASSLAVGRFDNEQFF
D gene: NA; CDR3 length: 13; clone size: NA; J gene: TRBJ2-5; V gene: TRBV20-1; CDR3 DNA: TGCAGTGCTCCTGTTGCCTGGAGAGAGACCCAGTACTTC; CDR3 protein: CSAPVAWRETQYF
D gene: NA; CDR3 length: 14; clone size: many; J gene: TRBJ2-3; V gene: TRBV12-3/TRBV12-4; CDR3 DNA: TGTGCCAGCAGGCAATTGACAGGCGCAGATACGCAGTATTTT; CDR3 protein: CASRQLTGADTQYF
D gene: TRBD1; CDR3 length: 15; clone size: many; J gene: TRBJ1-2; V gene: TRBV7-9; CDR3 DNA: TGTGCCAGCAGCATGCAACAGGGGGTCTCTTATGGCTACACCTTC; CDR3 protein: CASSMQQGVSYGYTF
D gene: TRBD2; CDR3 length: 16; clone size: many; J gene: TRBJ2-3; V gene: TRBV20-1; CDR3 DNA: TGCAGTGCTGGACGGGAGCGGGGGGGCCGCACAGATACGCAGTATTTT; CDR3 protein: CSAGRERGGRTDTQYF
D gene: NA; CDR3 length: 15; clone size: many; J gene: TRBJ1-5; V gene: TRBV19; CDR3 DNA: TGTGCCAGTAGTCGTCAGGGAATCGGCAATCAGCCCCAGCATTTT; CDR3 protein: CASSRQGIGNQPQHF
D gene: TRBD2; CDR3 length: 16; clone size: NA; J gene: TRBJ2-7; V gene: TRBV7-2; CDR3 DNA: TGTGCCAGCAGCTTCCGGGGGGGGCGCCAAAACGACGAGCAGTACTTC; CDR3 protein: CASSFRGGRQNDEQYF
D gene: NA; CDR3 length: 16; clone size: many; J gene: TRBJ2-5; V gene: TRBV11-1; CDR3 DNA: TGTGCCAGCAGTTTTAGGGCCCTCGGTCGCCAAGAGACCCAGTACTTC; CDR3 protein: CASSFRALGRQETQYF
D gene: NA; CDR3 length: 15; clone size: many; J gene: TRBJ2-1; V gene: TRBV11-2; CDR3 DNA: TGTGCCAGCAGCTCCCAGAGATACTCCTACAATGAGCAGTTCTTC; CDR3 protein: CASSSQRYSYNEQFF
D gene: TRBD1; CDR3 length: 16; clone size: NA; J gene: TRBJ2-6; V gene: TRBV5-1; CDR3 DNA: TGCGCCAGCCCAGACAGGGTTATTGTCCGGGCCAACGTCCTGACTTTC; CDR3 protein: CASPDRVIVRANVLTF
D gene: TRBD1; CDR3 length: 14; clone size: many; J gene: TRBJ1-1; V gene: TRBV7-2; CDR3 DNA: TGTGCCAGCAGCATCCAGGGGGGTAGCACTGAAGCTTTCTTT; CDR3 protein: CASSIQGGSTEAFF
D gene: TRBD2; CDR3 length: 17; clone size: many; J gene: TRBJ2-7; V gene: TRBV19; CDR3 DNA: TGTGCCAGTATCTCGACTAGCGGGAGTGAAGAAACCTACGAGCAGTACTTC; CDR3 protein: CASISTSGSEETYEQYF
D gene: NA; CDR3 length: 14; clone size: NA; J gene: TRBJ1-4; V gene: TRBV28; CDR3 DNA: TGTGCCAGCAGTTCGCCGACAGGAACTGAAAAACTGTTTTTT; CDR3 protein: CASSSPTGTEKLFF
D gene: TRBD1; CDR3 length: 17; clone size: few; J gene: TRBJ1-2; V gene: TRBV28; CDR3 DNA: TGTGCCAGCAGTTCGCTCCCCGGGACAGGGCGAGAAGGTGGCTACACCTTC; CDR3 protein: CASSSLPGTGREGGYTF
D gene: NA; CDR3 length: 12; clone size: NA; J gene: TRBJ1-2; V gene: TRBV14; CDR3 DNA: TGTGCCAGCAGCCAAAACATGAGGGGCTACACCTTC; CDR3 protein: CASSQNMRGYTF
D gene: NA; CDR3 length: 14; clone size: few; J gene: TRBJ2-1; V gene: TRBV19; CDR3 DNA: TGTGCCAGTAGTATCTTGTTCACCTCGGATGAGCAGTTCTTC; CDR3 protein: CASSILFTSDEQFF
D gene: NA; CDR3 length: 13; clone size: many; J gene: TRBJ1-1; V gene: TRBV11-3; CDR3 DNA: TGTGCCCACCGGCGGGGGGGAGAGACTGAAGCTTTCTTT; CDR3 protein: CAHRRGGETEAFF
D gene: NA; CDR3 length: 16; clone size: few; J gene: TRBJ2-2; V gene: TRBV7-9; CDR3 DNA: TGTGCCAGCAGTTCGCCGGGGGGCCTCGACACCGGGGAGCTGTTTTTT; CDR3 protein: CASSSPGGLDTGELFF
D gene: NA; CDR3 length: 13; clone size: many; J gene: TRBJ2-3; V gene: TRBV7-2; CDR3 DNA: TGTGCCAGCAGCCGAACAGGGCAAGATACGCAGTATTTT; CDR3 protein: CASSRTGQDTQYF
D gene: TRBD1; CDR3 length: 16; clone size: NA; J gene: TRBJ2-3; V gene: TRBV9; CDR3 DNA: TGTGCCAGCAGCACCCGACCGGGACAGGGAACAGATACGCAGTATTTT; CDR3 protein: CASSTRPGQGTDTQYF
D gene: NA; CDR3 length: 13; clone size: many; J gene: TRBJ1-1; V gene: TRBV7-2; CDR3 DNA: TGTGCCAGCAGCTTAGGGGCTACGTCTGAAGCTTTCTTT; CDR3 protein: CASSLGATSEAFF
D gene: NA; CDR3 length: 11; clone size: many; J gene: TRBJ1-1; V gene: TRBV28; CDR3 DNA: TGTGCCAGTCACACCCGGGGGATGGCTTTCTTT; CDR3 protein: CASHTRGMAFF
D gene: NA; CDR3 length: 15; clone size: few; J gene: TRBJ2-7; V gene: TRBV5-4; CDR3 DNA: TGTGCCAGCAGCTTGCGGCGAGAGATCTCCTACGAGCAGTACTTC; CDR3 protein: CASSLRREISYEQYF
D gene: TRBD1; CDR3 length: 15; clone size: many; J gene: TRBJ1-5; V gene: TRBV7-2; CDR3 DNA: TGTGCCAGCAGCTCCCTAGGGGGCCGAGGTCAGCCCCAGCATTTT; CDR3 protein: CASSSLGGRGQPQHF
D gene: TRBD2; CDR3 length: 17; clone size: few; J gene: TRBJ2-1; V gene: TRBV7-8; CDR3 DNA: TGTGCCAGCAGCTTAGGGGTGACTAGCGGGAGGGACCATGAGCAGTTCTTC; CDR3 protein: CASSLGVTSGRDHEQFF
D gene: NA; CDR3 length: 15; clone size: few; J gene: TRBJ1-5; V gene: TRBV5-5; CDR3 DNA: TGTGCCAGCAGCCCGATTGGGTTTAGCAATCAGCCCCAGCATTTT; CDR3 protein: CASSPIGFSNQPQHF
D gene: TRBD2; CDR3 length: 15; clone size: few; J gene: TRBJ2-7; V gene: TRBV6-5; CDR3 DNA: TGTGCCAGCAGTTCCCGCAGCGGGGGGGCCTACGAGCAGTACTTC; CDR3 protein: CASSSRSGGAYEQYF
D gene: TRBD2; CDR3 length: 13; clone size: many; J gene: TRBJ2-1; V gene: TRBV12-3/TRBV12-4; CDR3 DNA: TGTGCCAGCAGTTTGCTAGCGGGAGGTGAGCAGTTCTTC; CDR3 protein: CASSLLAGGEQFF
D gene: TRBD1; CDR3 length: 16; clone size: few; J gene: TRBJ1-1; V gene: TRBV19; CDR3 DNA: TGTGCCAGTAGAGTGTCAGGGGGCGCCCTGGGATCTATGGCTTTCTTT; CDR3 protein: CASRVSGGALGSMAFF
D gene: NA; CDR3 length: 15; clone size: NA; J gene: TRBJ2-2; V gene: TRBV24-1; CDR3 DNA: TGTGCCACCAGTCCAAGGAGGGGGAACACCGGGGAGCTGTTTTTT; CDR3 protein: CATSPRRGNTGELFF
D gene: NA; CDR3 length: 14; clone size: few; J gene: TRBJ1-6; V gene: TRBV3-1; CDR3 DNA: TGTGCCAGCAGCTATACAAGTTATAATTCACCCCTCCACTTT; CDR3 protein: CASSYTSYNSPLHF
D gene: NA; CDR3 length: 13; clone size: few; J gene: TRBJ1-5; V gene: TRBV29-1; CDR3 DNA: TGCAGCGTTGGGGGAGATAGCAATCAGCCCCAGCATTTT; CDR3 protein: CSVGGDSNQPQHF
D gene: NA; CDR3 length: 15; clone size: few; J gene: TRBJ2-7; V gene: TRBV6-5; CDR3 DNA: TGTGCCAGCAGTCTTACTTATAATCGGGCTGTGGAGCAGTACTTC; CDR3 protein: CASSLTYNRAVEQYF
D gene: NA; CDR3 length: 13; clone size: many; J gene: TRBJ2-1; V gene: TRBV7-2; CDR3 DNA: TGTGCCAGCAGCTTAGACAGGGCGGCTGAGCAGTTCTTC; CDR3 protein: CASSLDRAAEQFF
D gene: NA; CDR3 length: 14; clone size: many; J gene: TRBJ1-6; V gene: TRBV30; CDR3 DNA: TGTGCCTGGGACTTGGAGATTGTGACAGCACCCCTCCACTTT; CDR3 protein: CAWDLEIVTAPLHF
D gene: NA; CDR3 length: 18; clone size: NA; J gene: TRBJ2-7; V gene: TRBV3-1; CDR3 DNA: TGTGCCAGCAGCCAAACATTCGGTACTACGCCTCGACCCTCCGAGCAGTACTTC; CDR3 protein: CASSQTFGTTPRPSEQYF
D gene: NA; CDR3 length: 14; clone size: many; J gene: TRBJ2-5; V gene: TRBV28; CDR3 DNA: TGTGCCAGCAGTTTACAGCGGGCGCAAGAGACCCAGTACTTC; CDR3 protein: CASSLQRAQETQYF
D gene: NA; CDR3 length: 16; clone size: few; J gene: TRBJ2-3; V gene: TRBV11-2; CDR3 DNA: TGTGCCAGCAGCTTAGATCGGCTAGCGAGCACAGATACGCAGTATTTT; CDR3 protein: CASSLDRLASTDTQYF
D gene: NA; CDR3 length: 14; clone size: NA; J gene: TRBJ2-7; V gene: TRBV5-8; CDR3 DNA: TGTGCCAGCAGCTATCTATCCGGCTCCTACGAGCAGTACTTC; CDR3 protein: CASSYLSGSYEQYF
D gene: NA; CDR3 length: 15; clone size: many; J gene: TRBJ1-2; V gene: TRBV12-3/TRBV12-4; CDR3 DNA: TGTGCCAGCAGTCCGCTGGGAACAGCTAACTATGGCTACACCTTC; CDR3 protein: CASSPLGTANYGYTF
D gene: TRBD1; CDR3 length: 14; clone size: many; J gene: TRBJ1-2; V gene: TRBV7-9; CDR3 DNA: TGTGCCACCCGTAAGGGGACAGGTGTCGCTGGCTACACCTTC; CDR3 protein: CATRKGTGVAGYTF
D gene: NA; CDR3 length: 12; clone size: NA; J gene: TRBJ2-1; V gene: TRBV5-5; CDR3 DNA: TGTGCCAGCACCGGAGTAGTGGATGAGCAGTTCTTC; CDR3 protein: CASTGVVDEQFF
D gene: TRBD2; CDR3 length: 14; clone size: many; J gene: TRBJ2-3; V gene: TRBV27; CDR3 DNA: TGTGCCAGCAGTAGTAGCGGGGGGACAGATACGCAGTATTTT; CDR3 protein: CASSSSGGTDTQYF